This T cell receptor (beta chain) is from a study of shared clonotypes between healthy human individuals (dated by TCRdb to between 2020 and 2021). Background on the whole study: The cohort comprised two women and a few men aged 18 to 49 years. For each donor, CD4 naive and CD4 memory were each given three plates, CD8 naive was given two plates, and CD8 memory was given one plate. To estimate repertoire size and how much clonotype sharing occurs between individuals, the study deeply sequenced the blood TCR repertoires of about five healthy adults. To increase sequencing depth and limit assay-specific biases, TCR repertoire library preparation and sequencing were carried out by different laboratories using diverse techniques. Per donor, leukapheresis produced somewhere between about 0.8 and 9 billion PBMCs.

A word on this clone: What this receptor recognizes is not known. No quality values exist for individual bases; no much larger clone is one base distant.

On the study overall, not on this receptor specifically: Pairwise subsampling indicated that sequencing depth was expected to affect the degree of clonotype sharing among donors. Sampling was limited to blood, and TCR repertoires in tissue likely differ from TCR repertoires in blood. Rarefaction of sorted-subset datasets indicated incomplete sequencing despite the large sequencing depth. Approximately 5% of naive CD4, roughly 3.6% of naive CD8, about 2.1% of memory CD4, and around 0.42% of memory CD8 clonotypes were shared across several donors. Larger estimated clonotype richness was generally found for naive subsets than for memory subsets. Compared with non-shared clonotypes, the clonotypes found in all four sorted-subset donors had higher generation probabilities. The small number of donors limited the genetic and exposure-history diversity represented.

TCR CDR3 regions were amplified from genomic DNA by multiplex PCR using the deep immunoSEQ assay. Genomic DNA extracted from each cell subset was distributed evenly over all wells of several immunoSEQ 96-well plates, and each plate served as one replicate. For sorted subsets, each replicate PCR was loaded with roughly 200 ng genomic DNA, equivalent to 25,000 to 35,000 T cell genomes. Purified libraries were quantified with a Qubit 3.0 fluorometer, sized on a Bioanalyzer 2100, and re-quantified with the KAPA Library Quantification kit. A separate single-read 150-cycle Illumina NextSeq 550 flow cell was used to sequence each immunoSEQ 96-well plate. Per the original workflow: Because the immunoSEQ output held only junctional sequences and lacked quality scores, the filtering could not match the filtering applied to full-length reads. To assign V/J genes and CDR3, sequences were annotated against IMGT germline references using PyIR, a Python wrapper for IgBLAST v1.9. Reads with weak V/J assignments (E-value above 1e-6), missing CDR3, stop codons, out-of-frame junctions, or ambiguous translated residues were removed. V3J clonotypes were defined by identical inferred V gene, J gene, and CDR3 amino acid sequence. Percentage overlap between repertoires was calculated by dividing the number of shared unique clonotypes by the size of the smaller repertoire. Repertoire richness was assessed with RTK rarefaction, the Chao1 estimator, and Recon v2.1 estimates of unobserved clonotypes. Generation probabilities for all TCRbeta clonotypes obtained by the gDNA method from a handful of donors were computed using OLGA. TCRdb mirrors the immuneACCESS table, restricted to in-frame sequences. Some clones are absent from its copies; in checked studies, under half trace to an unresolved V gene, and the reason for the others is unknown. V and J calls and clone size are copied from that table; D and trimming were computed from the DNA. The sample contains around 1 million clones, 70% to 85% of them found a single time. The ten largest make up over 1.3% of the sample.

The donors were healthy, HIV-negative adults who had no recently reported acute infections or vaccinations. Every donor was a Caucasian adult living in Nashville, Tennessee, USA. Magnetic negative selection was used to enrich CD4+ T cells, after which naive cells were positively selected on CD45RA and the negative fraction became the memory subset. After blood collection by leukapheresis, PBMCs were isolated using Ficoll-Histopaque density gradient centrifugation and then cryopreserved in the vapor phase of liquid nitrogen. Analytical flow cytometry was used to check the purity and quantity of each magnetically sorted T cell population. From each sorted fraction, genomic DNA was isolated and quantified by UV absorbance on a Nanodrop 2000c. The V end loses 0 bases and the J end loses 6 bases, and a stretch of 11 bases separates them. The CDR3 holds 15 amino acids from the cysteine to the phenylalanine. Left in the record is the CDR3 DNA by itself, 45 bases read in frame from the first base. The germline V gene (reference sequence) provides CDR1 LNHNV and CDR2 YYDKDF.

The TCR sequence derives from a man aged 18-30 years in good health. The V and J genes are TRBV15 and TRBJ2-2; the D gene assignment is ambiguous. The specimen was memory CD4+ T cells sorted from blood. The cell subset or site label for this specimen denotes: CD45RA-negative fraction. The sequenced DNA is TGTGCCACCAGCAGAGATCAAGGTGGCTCCGGGGAGCTGTTTTTT. This sequence encodes CATSRDQGGSGELFF.